This T cell receptor (beta chain) came from a study of blood T cell repertoires in COVID-19 (TCRdb year 2020). Some background on the complete study: The collaborator samples originated in the United States, Italy and Spain and spanned the acute and convalescent phases of COVID-19. The samples were drawn from the first 160 participants of the ongoing ImmuneRACE study and from 950 to 1,500 subjects provided by 6 global collaborators. HLA class I and class II types, where available, came from metadata supplied by the sample provider rather than from assay-based typing. Nearly every sample came with metadata listing a de-identified subject ID, COVID-19 status, age in years and sex. A freely available public database, intended as a resource for researchers studying the immune response to SARS-CoV-2, is where the repertoires were released. The prospective study material was composed of cDNA or gDNA derived from T cells, B-cell-depleted T cells, or PBMCs. Subjects who had been exposed to COVID-19, were actively infected with it, or had recovered from it provided the deeply sampled blood TCRbeta repertoires that made up the dataset. Paper-wide results and their limitations: The amount of clinical and demographic metadata varied by source and participant and was provided uncurated.

TCRbeta CDR3 regions were amplified from genomic DNA by means of the immunoSEQ Assay, a bias-controlled multiplex PCR. The authors processed their data as follows. Nucleated cell counts per sample were estimated from amplification of reference gene primers within the assay. To quantify the absolute abundance of each unique TCRbeta CDR3 rearrangement, sequence reads were collapsed and filtered. For each sample, productive Simpson clonality was calculated by taking the square root of Simpson's diversity index across productive rearrangements. Held by TCRdb, this immuneACCESS table contains in-frame sequences only and omits some clones. Under half of the omission traces to an unresolved V gene where checked; the cause of the rest is unknown. V and J calls and clone size come straight from that table; D and trimming were deduced from the DNA. The sample records hundreds of thousands of clones, roughly 89% of which are singletons. Under 9.5% of the sample goes to the ten largest clones.

This clone was counted only a few times. The clone's antigen remains unknown. Per-base qualities were not stored, and no clone one base away is much larger. In the prospective study, participants were about 18 to 95 years old, resided in about two dozen geographic areas of the United States, and were enrolled through a virtual design. In the prospective study, participants were assigned to cohorts based on the clinical history participants reported in a screening survey and a study questionnaire. Recovered participants in ImmuneRACE Cohort 3 were defined by two consecutive negative NP/OP PCR tests, clearance by a healthcare professional, or resolution of symptoms. In the prospective study, mobile phlebotomists collected whole blood, serum and a nasopharyngeal or oropharyngeal swab from each participant. Participants in the prospective study had the option to provide additional blood draws and questionnaires over a roughly 2-month period. Prospective study blood samples were shipped either frozen or at room temperature before DNA extraction.

The TCR sequence derives from a man aged 35 to 55 who had recovered from COVID-19. Sequenced sample: PBMCs or T cells enriched from blood (not recorded which).

The base sequence is TGTGCCAGCAGCGTAATCACAGGGAACACTGAAGCTTTCTTT. Translated, this gives CASSVITGNTEAFF. In this chain, TRBV9 is recombined with TRBJ1-1; a weak D assignment points to TRBD1 (5 bases agree). V loses 1 base of germline sequence and J loses 1 base, and the interval between the two ends is 8 bases. As encoded in the germline V gene, CDR1 is SGDLS while CDR2 is YYNGEE. From cysteine to phenylalanine, the CDR3 is 14 amino acids long. The sequence is cut down to CDR3 DNA, 42 bases in frame from base 1.